The sequence of this T cell receptor (beta chain) was determined in a study of blood T cell repertoires in COVID-19. The wider study: Whether acute or convalescent, the COVID-19 samples came from the United States, Italy and Spain. Sources were T cells, B-cell-depleted T cells, or PBMCs; the material itself was cDNA or gDNA.

Assay: immunoSEQ multiplex PCR; the TCRdb copy retains only in-frame clones and omits some. The sample lists tens of thousands of clones; roughly four fifths were seen once. V lost 1 base and J lost 5; bases outside the gene matches: 4. Looked up from germline, CDR1 is SGHNT and CDR2 is YYREEE (reference sequence). There are 14 residues in the CDR3. Sample: peripheral blood. The gene calls are TRBV5-4 and TRBJ2-5, with TRBD2 matching over 8 bases. This sequence originates from a woman aged 55-70 years with acute or convalescent COVID-19. The CDR3 coding sequence is TGTGCCAGCAGCTTGCGGTCTAGCGGGGAGACCCAGTACTTC. It codes for CASSLRSSGETQYF.